The present T cell receptor beta chain was sequenced within a study of blood T cell repertoires in COVID-19. Libraries were prepared by immunoSEQ multiplex PCR; TCRdb keeps only in-frame clonotypes and omits some of them. The data contain around 450,000 clones, 80% to 90% of them singletons. Trimming left V 1 base short and J 7 bases short, with 13 bases between. The CDR3 loop spans 14 amino acids. CDR1 is MGHRA, CDR2 YSYEKL, per germline. The chain recombines TRBV4-1 with TRBJ1-2; TRBD1 is a possible D gene (6 bases). The sequenced sample consisted of peripheral blood. The sequence was obtained from a woman aged 25-40 years with acute or convalescent COVID-19. CDR3 sequence (DNA): TGCGCCAGCAGCCAAGTACTACAGGGTGGTGGCTACACCTTC. Translation gives CASSQVLQGGGYTF.